Following are 30 T cell receptor beta chains from one sample sequenced in a study of cytomegalovirus exposure and HLA in healthy donors. Primers included in the PCR were 60 Vbeta and 13 Jbeta primers. Only in-frame clones appear in the TCRdb table, and some are missing; sequencing was by immunoSEQ multiplex PCR. In the table there are around 130,000 clones, around 77% of which are singletons. The specimen sequenced was PBMCs. These receptors were obtained from a woman aged 60-70 years in good health and CMV-seronegative.

The V gene is TRBV6-6, the J gene TRBJ2-7; perhaps TRBD1 as D (6 bases). Germline CDR1 reads MNHNY; CDR2 reads SVGAGI (reference sequence). Between the trimmed V and J ends, which lost 7 bases and 1 base, there was a span of 8 bases. CDR3 length: 12 amino acids. The CDR3 region has the DNA TGTGCCAGCACCCAGGGGTCCTACGAGCAGTACTTC. Translating gives CASTQGSYEQYF.

This chain joins TRBV6-5 and TRBJ2-5; maybe TRBD2 (6 bases). V was clipped by 6 bases and J by 3 bases, with 11 bases between them. The length of the CDR3 is 13 residues. Germline CDR1 reads MNHEY; CDR2 reads SVGAGI. The CDR3 coding sequence is TGTGCCAGCAGCTCCGGGAGCGAAGAGACCCAGTACTTC. Its translation: CASSSGSEETQYF.

The chain employs TRBV7-9 and TRBJ1-2, with D hard to call. Germline V CDR1 and CDR2: SEHNR, FQNEAQ (reference sequence). There are 12 residues in the CDR3. The germline V and J ends were trimmed by 3 bases and 6 bases, with 8 bases remaining between them. Written as DNA, the CDR3 is TGTGCCAGCAGCTTTTCAGGCCATGGCTACACCTTC. Residues: CASSFSGHGYTF.

Turning to this clone: This sample includes further DNA sequences coding for the same CDR3. The CDR3 DNA sequence: TGTGCCAGTACTTTCGGAGGGTCAGGGCCCCAGTTCTTC. It codes for CASTFGGSGPQFF. The J gene is TRBJ2-1, the V gene TRBV2; maybe TRBD2 (6 bases). The V and J ends lost 9 bases and 13 bases respectively, with 22 bases between them. This CDR3 contains 13 residues. CDR1 is SNHLY, CDR2 FYNNEI, per germline. The whole variable domain, remainder taken from reference TRBV2 and TRBJ2-1, is EPEVTQTPSHQVTQMGQEVILRCVPISNHLYFYWYRQILGQKVEFLVSFYNNEISEKSEIFDDQFSVERPDGSNFTLKIRSTKLEDSAMYFCASTFGGSGPQFFGPGTRLTVL.

V is TRBV7-2 and J is TRBJ2-7; no reliable D call. This CDR3 has 14 residues. V was trimmed by 5 bases and J by 5 bases, leaving 16 bases between them. Germline CDR1 is SGHTA and CDR2 is FQGNSA. CDR3 residues: CASSTSTRVHEQYF. CDR3 in DNA: TGTGCCAGCAGCACCTCAACCCGGGTGCACGAGCAGTACTTC.

The chain is built from TRBV28 and TRBJ1-5; D gene uncertain. V lost 2 bases, J lost 0 bases, and 11 bases lay in between. Germline CDR1 reads MDHEN; CDR2 reads SYDVKM. This CDR3 region has 16 residues. For the CDR3, the DNA is TGTGCCAGCAGTTTACGAGTGAGACATAGCAATCAGCCCCAGCATTTT. Amino acid sequence: CASSLRVRHSNQPQHF.

This clone was found once. The chain joins TRBV11-2 to TRBJ2-7; 7 bases map to TRBD1. The CDR3 consists of 14 residues. CDR1 is SGHAT, CDR2 FQNNGV, per germline. With 6 bases clipped from V and 3 bases from J, the junction kept 8 bases outside the gene matches. CDR3 sequence reads: CASRPTGQNYEQYF. As DNA, the CDR3 is TGTGCCAGCAGGCCAACGGGACAGAACTACGAGCAGTACTTC.

This chain connects TRBV5-1 to TRBJ2-2, with D tentatively TRBD2 (6 bases). The CDR3 length is 16 residues. Germline loops: CDR1 SGHRS, CDR2 YFSETQ. V gave up 0 bases and J gave up 3 bases, with 12 bases separating them. The CDR3 region has the DNA TGCGCCAGCAGCTTGGGGGACTCGGGGGACACCGGGGAGCTGTTTTTT. This gives the protein CASSLGDSGDTGELFF.

This chain links TRBV30 with TRBJ2-3, with TRBD2 matching over 7 bases. V lost 4 bases and J lost 6; bases outside the gene matches: 13. Germline V lookup: CDR1 GTSNPN, CDR2 SVGIG (reference sequence). The CDR3 is 15 amino acids. The CDR3 sequence is CAWTQGAGSVDTQYF. The CDR3 nucleotides are TGTGCCTGGACCCAAGGAGCGGGGTCGGTTGATACGCAGTATTTT.

This chain connects TRBV7-6 to TRBJ1-2, with D perhaps TRBD1 (6 bases). V was trimmed by 1 base and J by 8 bases, leaving 11 bases between them. This CDR3 is 13 amino acids long. Germline assignment: CDR1 SGHVS and CDR2 FNYEAQ. The CDR3 nucleotides are TGTGCCAGCAGCTTAGGGGGGGGCGCGGGCTACACCTTC. Its translation is CASSLGGGAGYTF.

There are a few counts of this clone. J is TRBJ2-3 and V is TRBV11-1; the D is unclear. Germline V lookup: CDR1 SGHAT, CDR2 FQDESV (reference sequence). The CDR3 runs 12 residues. The V end was cut by 3 bases, the J end by 9 bases, with 10 bases between. The CDR3 region is CASSFGPPTQYF. The DNA of the CDR3 is TGTGCCAGCAGCTTTGGGCCACCGACGCAGTATTTT.

V and J are TRBV2 and TRBJ2-5; D unclear. This CDR3 has 13 amino acids. The V gene's germline CDR1 is SNHLY and CDR2 FYNNEI. V was pared by 5 bases and J by 6 bases, with 13 bases between. The CDR3 nucleotides are TGTGCCAGCAGTCTTCGGAGCGAACAGACCCAGTACTTC. It encodes CASSLRSEQTQYF.

The chain joins TRBV25-1 to TRBJ1-1, with 9 bases that match TRBD1. J lost 1 base, V lost 6 bases, and 15 bases had no gene match. Germline V gene data show CDR1 as MGHDK and CDR2 as SYGVNS. This CDR3 has 18 amino acids. The CDR3 protein is CASSAPRDRALGNTEAFF. CDR3 coding DNA: TGTGCCAGCAGCGCCCCCCGGGACAGGGCCCTCGGGAACACTGAAGCTTTCTTT. The full variable domain, in which reference TRBV25-1 and TRBJ1-1 provide the parts outside the CDR3, is EADIYQTPRYLVIGTGKKITLECSQTMGHDKMYWYQQDPGMELHLIHYSYGVNSTEKGDLSSESTVSRIRTEHFPLTLESARPSHTSQYLCASSAPRDRALGNTEAFFGQGTRLTVV.

The chain has TRBV30 and TRBJ2-2; 9 bases are a match to TRBD2. V shed 3 bases and J 1 base; nucleotides not matched to a gene: 6. Per the germline V gene, CDR1 is GTSNPN and CDR2 is SVGIG (reference sequence). The CDR3 has 16 amino acids. The CDR3 is CAWSPGTSRNTGELFF. The CDR3 nucleotides are TGTGCCTGGAGCCCGGGGACTAGCAGGAACACCGGGGAGCTGTTTTTT.

The chain carries TRBV10-3 and TRBJ2-1; TRBD2 matches 11 bases. Germline lookup yields CDR1 ENHRY and CDR2 SYGVKD. V gave up 3 bases and J gave up 9 bases; unmatched junction bases: 7. The CDR3 is 15 amino acids. The CDR3 DNA is TGTGCCATCAGTGAAATAGCGGGAGGGTTTGGTGAGCAGTTCTTC. This gives the protein CAISEIAGGFGEQFF.

J is TRBJ2-1 and V is TRBV27, with 8 bases aligning to TRBD1. The CDR3 length is 13 residues. CDR1 and CDR2 (germline): MNHEY, SMNVEV (reference sequence). With V trimmed by 6 bases and J by 7 bases, 5 bases remained unmatched. CDR3 sequence (DNA): TGTGCCAGCAGGGGATGGACAGGGAATGAGCAGTTCTTC. Amino acid sequence: CASRGWTGNEQFF.

This clone was observed a single time. V gene TRBV5-1 combines with J gene TRBJ1-1; no clear D. V shed 1 base and J shed 4 bases, with 17 bases lying between them. CDR1 SGHRS and CDR2 YFSETQ come from the germline V gene. The CDR3 contains 16 residues. The CDR3 DNA is TGCGCCAGCAGCTTGCGGTACCAGAGAAGGAGCACTGAAGCTTTCTTT. Translated, it gives CASSLRYQRRSTEAFF. The variable domain in full, with the rest retrieved from reference TRBV5-1 and TRBJ1-1, is KAGVTQTPRYLIKTRGQQVTLSCSPISGHRSVSWYQQTPGQGLQFLFEYFSETQRNKGNFPGRFSGRQFSNSRSEMNVSTLELGDSALYLCASSLRYQRRSTEAFFGQGTRLTVV.

The rearrangement links TRBV28 to TRBJ2-3, with D possibly matching TRBD2 (5 bases). CDR1 and CDR2 (germline): MDHEN, SYDVKM. The ends were cut back, 5 bases at V and 2 bases at J, with 14 bases in the middle. CDR3 size: 15 residues. CDR3 sequence (DNA): TGTGCCAGCAGTCCCGCAGAGGGCTACACAGATACGCAGTATTTT. It codes for CASSPAEGYTDTQYF.

The chain joins TRBV13 to TRBJ2-1; tentative D call: TRBD1 (6 bases). The germline gives CDR1 PRHDT, CDR2 FYEKMQ (reference sequence). The V and J ends lost 5 bases and 0 bases respectively, with 14 bases between them. This CDR3 contains 16 residues. In DNA, the CDR3 is TGTGCCAGCAGCGGAGCCCACAGGGTCTCCTACAATGAGCAGTTCTTC. Residues: CASSGAHRVSYNEQFF.

The chain couples TRBV7-2 to TRBJ2-2; 15 bases are a match to TRBD2. V lost 5 bases, J lost 4 bases, and 5 bases stayed unmatched. Germline loops: CDR1 SGHTA, CDR2 FQGNSA. This CDR3 comprises 17 residues. CDR3 region: CASSTRTSGRATGELFF. Here the CDR3 DNA reads TGTGCCAGCAGCACCCGGACTAGCGGGAGGGCCACCGGGGAGCTGTTTTTT.

The rearrangement links TRBV6-6 to TRBJ2-1, with 9 bases fitting TRBD2. V lost 6 bases and J lost 6; bases outside the gene matches: 12. Germline V gives CDR1 MNHNY, CDR2 SVGAGI (reference sequence). CDR3 length equals 16 residues. The CDR3 protein is CASRESGTSMVNEQFF. DNA for the CDR3: TGTGCCAGCAGGGAGTCCGGGACTAGCATGGTCAATGAGCAGTTCTTC.

The CDR3 here is CASSRGGAANEKLFF. The CDR3 DNA is TGTGCCAGCAGCCGCGGGGGGGCGGCTAATGAAAAACTGTTTTTT. The rearrangement links TRBV7-9 to TRBJ1-4; a weak D match, TRBD1 (6 bases). This CDR3 has 15 residues. The germline V gene encodes CDR1 SEHNR and CDR2 FQNEAQ (reference sequence). The V and J ends lost 5 bases and 3 bases respectively, with 13 bases between them.

The rearrangement uses TRBV2 and TRBJ2-3; 15 nucleotides line up with TRBD2. Germline CDR1 reads SNHLY; CDR2 reads FYNNEI. The V gene end was trimmed by 7 bases and the J gene end by 5 bases; junction bases not matched to a gene: 7. The CDR3 runs to 16 residues. Here the CDR3 reads CASILGLAGGEDTQYF. In DNA, the CDR3 is TGTGCCAGCATTCTGGGACTAGCGGGAGGAGAAGATACGCAGTATTTT.

The chain carries TRBV30 and TRBJ1-1, with D perhaps matching TRBD1 (5 bases). V dropped 3 bases and J dropped 7 bases, with 18 bases sitting between them. Germline V gene sequence: CDR1 GTSNPN, CDR2 SVGIG (reference sequence). The CDR3 consists of 14 residues. DNA for the CDR3: TGTGCCTGGAGAGGAGACAGTATTGGGGTTGAAGCTTTCTTT. Translated: CAWRGDSIGVEAFF.

The V gene is TRBV13, the J gene TRBJ1-5; D gene ambiguous. Germline CDR1 is PRHDT and CDR2 is FYEKMQ (reference sequence). Trimming shortened V by 3 bases and J by 3 bases, and 6 bases separated the two germline ends. This CDR3 region has 13 residues. The CDR3 coding sequence is TGTGCCAGCAGCTTCCAACACAATCAGCCCCAGCATTTT. Translated, it gives CASSFQHNQPQHF.

V and J are TRBV9 and TRBJ2-5; 7 nucleotides align to TRBD2. Per the germline V gene, CDR1 is SGDLS and CDR2 is YYNGEE. CDR3 length: 14 residues. V was pared by 0 bases and J by 7 bases, with 6 bases of the junction left unmatched. CDR3 residues: CASSVGSGVGTQYF. Here the CDR3 DNA reads TGTGCCAGCAGCGTAGGGAGCGGGGTAGGGACCCAGTACTTC.

The chain couples TRBV29-1 to TRBJ1-1; D remains ambiguous. CDR1 and CDR2 (germline): SQVTM, ANQGSEA. CDR3 size: 13 residues. The CDR3: CSAKLTSRTEAFF. The CDR3 DNA reads as TGCAGTGCTAAACTGACAAGCCGCACTGAAGCTTTCTTT.

CDR3 amino acids: CAWTNSLNYGYTF. In nucleotides, the CDR3 is TGTGCCTGGACTAACAGCCTTAACTATGGCTACACCTTC. The chain couples TRBV30 to TRBJ1-2; D remains unclear. V was pared by 4 bases and J by 1 base, with 10 bases between. From germline, CDR1 is GTSNPN and CDR2 SVGIG (reference sequence). The CDR3 extends over 13 amino acids.

This clone is a singleton in its sample. The genes are TRBV7-2 and TRBJ2-4, with no clear D. V lost 3 bases and J 12 bases, leaving 12 bases between the germline ends. This CDR3 spans 12 amino acids. Germline V gene lookup returns CDR1 SGHTA and CDR2 FQGNSA. The chain's CDR3 is CASSFSWSHQYF. The CDR3 nucleotides read TGTGCCAGCAGCTTTTCGTGGAGTCATCAGTACTTC.

The V gene is TRBV11-2, the J gene TRBJ1-1; D is uncertain. The germline V gene has CDR1 SGHAT and CDR2 FQNNGV. The CDR3 totals 12 residues. The germline V and J ends were trimmed by 0 bases and 5 bases, with 4 bases remaining between them. For the CDR3, the DNA is TGTGCCAGCAGCTTAGAGAGGACTGAAGCTTTCTTT. It encodes CASSLERTEAFF.